These 21 T cell receptor beta chains came from one sample sequenced in a study of blood T cell repertoires in COVID-19. Sequenced by immunoSEQ multiplex PCR; TCRdb stores in-frame clones only, minus some. The sample gives about 120,000 clones, roughly 90% of which show up once; approximately 8.1% is in the top ten. The specimen was peripheral blood. These receptor sequences come from a man aged 50-60 years with acute or convalescent COVID-19.

Only one count was recorded for this clone. The chain joins TRBV5-1 to TRBJ2-5; 7 bases are a match to TRBD1. The trim removed 5 bases at V and 2 bases at J, leaving 9 bases unmatched. The CDR3 is made up of 15 amino acids. Germline V gene lookup returns CDR1 SGHRS and CDR2 YFSETQ. The CDR3: CASRGAGTAQETQYF. CDR3 DNA sequence: TGCGCCAGCAGGGGAGCCGGGACAGCACAAGAGACCCAGTACTTC.

This chain connects TRBV11-1 to TRBJ2-1; 10 bases match TRBD1. Germline loops: CDR1 SGHAT, CDR2 FQDESV (reference sequence). The CDR3 has 15 residues. V was pared by 5 bases and J by 4 bases, with 5 bases of the junction left unmatched. The chain's CDR3 is CASSMGQGQYNEQFF. In nucleotides, the CDR3 is TGTGCCAGCAGCATGGGACAGGGGCAGTACAATGAGCAGTTCTTC. Variable domain in full (rest from reference TRBV11-1 and TRBJ2-1): EAEVAQSPRYKITEKSQAVAFWCDPISGHATLYWYRQILGQGPELLVQFQDESVVDDSQLPKDRFSAERLKGVDSTLKIQPAELGDSAMYLCASSMGQGQYNEQFFGPGTRLTVL.

This clone was observed once. This rearrangement joins TRBV7-8 to TRBJ1-2; D remains ambiguous. This CDR3 is built from 16 residues. Trimming pared 1 base from V and 1 base from J, leaving 13 bases between. Germline loops: CDR1 SGHVS, CDR2 FQNEAQ. CDR3 bases: TGTGCCAGCAGCTTAGTAGGGTCCGGGATTAACTATGGCTACACCTTC. Residues: CASSLVGSGINYGYTF.

The rearrangement links TRBV7-2 to TRBJ2-3; 7 bases line up with TRBD2. Germline V gene data show CDR1 as SGHTA and CDR2 as FQGNSA. The junction had 5 bases not matched to a gene; V was cut back by 5 bases and J by 0 bases. The CDR3 is 15 amino acids. The DNA for the CDR3 is TGTGCCAGCAGCCTACTAGCGACTAGCACAGATACGCAGTATTTT. It is translated as CASSLLATSTDTQYF.

This chain links TRBV10-2 with TRBJ1-2; unclear D gene. CDR1 and CDR2 (germline): WSHSY, SAAADI. With 2 bases removed from V and 6 bases from J, the gap between germline ends came to 10 bases. There are 13 residues in the CDR3. CDR3 sequence: CASSEIAANGYTF. As DNA, the CDR3 is TGCGCCAGCAGTGAGATTGCAGCGAATGGCTACACCTTC.

This clone was counted only a few times. The V call is TRBV4-1, the J call TRBJ2-5; TRBD2 matches at 14 bases. The CDR3 is 21 residues long. Germline assignment: CDR1 MGHRA and CDR2 YSYEKL. V lost 0 bases to trimming and J lost 4 bases; unmatched junction nucleotides: 16. The CDR3 DNA sequence: TGCGCCAGCAGCCAAGAAATAAAGGCACCGGGACTAGCGGGAGTAGGAGAGACCCAGTACTTC. Encoded protein: CASSQEIKAPGLAGVGETQYF.

This chain links TRBV6-5 with TRBJ1-2; 8 nucleotides agree with TRBD1. The germline gives CDR1 MNHEY, CDR2 SVGAGI. This CDR3 has 15 residues. The V segment lost 0 bases and the J segment 6 bases; nucleotides outside the gene matches: 6. In DNA form, the CDR3 reads TGTGCCAGCAGTTACTCAGGACAGGGTGGGGATGGCTACACCTTC. Protein: CASSYSGQGGDGYTF.

This clone has a single count. V and J are TRBV9 and TRBJ2-2; a possible D gene is TRBD2 (6 bases). The CDR3 loop spans 15 amino acids. Trimming stripped 4 bases from V and 6 bases from J, with 16 bases between. Germline V gives CDR1 SGDLS, CDR2 YYNGEE. CDR3 nucleotides: TGTGCCAGCAGCAGTCGGGACTCACCGGCCGGGGAGCTGTTTTTT. The encoded protein is CASSSRDSPAGELFF.

With respect to this clone: Other nucleotide sequences in the sample specify the same CDR3. The gene calls are TRBV15 and TRBJ1-3; D call uncertain. Between the trimmed V and J ends, which lost 4 bases and 4 bases, there was a span of 2 bases. The CDR3 extends over 11 amino acids. CDR1 and CDR2 (germline): LNHNV, YYDKDF (reference sequence). In DNA, the CDR3 is TGTGCCACCAGCACGGGAAACACCATATATTTT. Protein: CATSTGNTIYF. Supplemented by reference TRBV15 and TRBJ1-3, the full variable domain reads DAMVIQNPRYQVTQFGKPVTLSCSQTLNHNVMYWYQQKSSQAPKLLFHYYDKDFNNEADTPDNFQSRRPNTSFCFLDIRSPGLGDTAMYLCATSTGNTIYFGEGSWLTVV.

This chain connects TRBV5-8 to TRBJ1-6; 12 bases are shared with TRBD1. CDR1 is SGHTS, CDR2 YDEGEE, per germline. The CDR3 is 20 residues long. Trimming took 5 bases from V and 4 from J; bases not matched to a gene: 16. CDR3 region: CASRRTTGTGGPYYNSPLHF. The CDR3 DNA reads TGTGCCAGCAGACGCACAACCGGGACAGGGGGCCCTTATTATAATTCACCCCTCCACTTT. Full variable domain (remainder filled in from reference TRBV5-8 and TRBJ1-6): EAGVTQSPTHLIKTRGQQATLRCSPISGHTSVYWYQQALGLGLQFLLWYDEGEERNRGNFPPRFSGRQFPNYSSELNVNALELEDSALYLCASRRTTGTGGPYYNSPLHFGNGTRLTVT.

This clone was observed a handful of times. The rearrangement joins TRBV12-3 or TRBV12-4 to TRBJ1-2; the match to TRBD1 covers 9 bases. V shed 8 bases and J 4 bases; nucleotides not matched to a gene: 5. The CDR3 totals 13 residues. The CDR3, as DNA: TGTGCCAGCGCGGGACAGGGAGCCTATGGCTACACCTTC. Translated, it gives CASAGQGAYGYTF.

The gene calls are TRBV19 and TRBJ2-1; 9 nucleotides agree with TRBD2. The CDR3 length is 18 residues. The junction had 11 bases not matched to a gene; V was cut back by 5 bases and J by 0 bases. CDR1 is LNHDA, CDR2 SQIVND, per germline (reference sequence). CDR3 amino acids: CASSSGTSFLSSYNEQFF. The CDR3 nucleotides are TGTGCCAGTAGTTCCGGGACTAGCTTCCTAAGCTCCTACAATGAGCAGTTCTTC.

The rearrangement links TRBV6-5 to TRBJ1-1, with 7 positions matching TRBD1. Trimming took 7 bases from V and 4 from J; bases not matched to a gene: 12. The CDR3 sequence is 15 residues long. Germline V CDR1 and CDR2: MNHEY, SVGAGI. The CDR3 here is CASTLNRGESTEAFF. CDR3 nucleotides: TGTGCCAGCACTCTGAACAGGGGAGAGAGCACTGAAGCTTTCTTT.

The V gene is TRBV12-3 or TRBV12-4, the J gene TRBJ1-5, with D unclear. V lost 6 bases, J lost 6 bases, and 12 bases lay in between. This CDR3 comprises 13 residues. The CDR3 region is CASSQTEPQPQHF. For the CDR3, the DNA is TGTGCCAGCAGCCAGACTGAGCCTCAGCCCCAGCATTTT.

The chain combines TRBV3-1 (or the pseudogene TRBV3-2) with TRBJ1-6; TRBD1 matches at 8 bases. The CDR3 loop spans 13 amino acids. V lost 4 bases, J lost 17 bases, and 10 bases stayed unmatched. Germline V gene sequence: CDR1 LGHDT, CDR2 YNNKEL (reference sequence). CDR3 region: CASSLLTTGGFHF. In nucleotides, the CDR3 is TGTGCCAGCAGCCTTCTTACTACAGGGGGTTTCCACTTT.

This clone appeared once. The chain is built from TRBV1 and TRBJ2-1; the D call of TRBD2 is as the table states it, not checked on the DNA. TRBV1 is annotated as a pseudogene. CDR3 size: 18 residues. In DNA, the CDR3 is TGCACCAGAGCGGGACTAGCGGATCCCTTGAGCTCCTACAATGAGCAGTTCTTC. Amino acid sequence: CTRAGLADPLSSYNEQFF.

CDR3 nucleotides: TGCAGCGCGCCAACAGGGGCGAACACCGGGGAGCTGTTTTTT. It codes for CSAPTGANTGELFF. This chain connects TRBV29-1 to TRBJ2-2; TRBD1 matches 7 bases. CDR1 is SQVTM and CDR2 is ANQGSEA in the germline V gene. This CDR3 contains 14 residues. The V gene end was trimmed by 7 bases and the J gene end by 0 bases; junction bases not matched to a gene: 5.

V is TRBV5-1 and J is TRBJ1-6; 9 bases line up with TRBD1. Germline V lookup: CDR1 SGHRS, CDR2 YFSETQ. Trimming took 2 bases from V and 7 from J; bases not matched to a gene: 4. This CDR3 region has 15 residues. CDR3 in DNA: TGCGCCAGCAGCTTCAGTGGGACAGGGAATTCACCCCTCCACTTT. This codes for CASSFSGTGNSPLHF.

The chain joins TRBV10-2 to TRBJ2-7, with D uncertain. This CDR3 is 15 amino acids long. V lost 3 bases and J 0 bases, leaving 12 bases between the germline ends. Germline loops: CDR1 WSHSY, CDR2 SAAADI. The CDR3 DNA reads TGCGCCAGCAGTGACCCAAATTTCCCCTCCTACGAGCAGTACTTC. It is translated as CASSDPNFPSYEQYF.

J is TRBJ2-3 and V is TRBV14; no reliable D call. The CDR3 loop spans 18 amino acids. With 3 bases removed from V and 0 bases from J, the gap between germline ends came to 19 bases. Germline assignment: CDR1 SGHDN and CDR2 FVKESK. Here the CDR3 reads CASSHWAWPPSSTDTQYF. The CDR3 DNA reads TGTGCCAGCAGCCATTGGGCCTGGCCCCCGTCTAGCACAGATACGCAGTATTTT.

The CDR3 loop is CAWTRQGFNYGYTF. CDR3 DNA sequence: TGTGCCTGGACCCGACAGGGTTTTAACTATGGCTACACCTTC. The rearrangement links TRBV30 to TRBJ1-2; the match to TRBD1 covers 7 bases. With V trimmed by 4 bases and J by 1 base, 6 bases remained unmatched. This CDR3 contains 14 residues. Germline CDR1 and CDR2: GTSNPN and SVGIG (reference sequence).